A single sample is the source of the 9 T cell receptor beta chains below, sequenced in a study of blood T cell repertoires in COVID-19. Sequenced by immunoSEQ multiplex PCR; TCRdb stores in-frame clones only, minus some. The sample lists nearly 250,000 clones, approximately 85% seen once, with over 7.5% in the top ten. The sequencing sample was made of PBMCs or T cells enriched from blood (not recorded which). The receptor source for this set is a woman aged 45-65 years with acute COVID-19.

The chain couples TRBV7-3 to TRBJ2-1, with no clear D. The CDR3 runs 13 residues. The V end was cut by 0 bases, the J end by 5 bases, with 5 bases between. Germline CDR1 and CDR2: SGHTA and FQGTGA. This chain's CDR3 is CASSLTNNNEQFF. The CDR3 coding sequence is TGTGCCAGCAGCTTAACTAACAACAATGAGCAGTTCTTC.

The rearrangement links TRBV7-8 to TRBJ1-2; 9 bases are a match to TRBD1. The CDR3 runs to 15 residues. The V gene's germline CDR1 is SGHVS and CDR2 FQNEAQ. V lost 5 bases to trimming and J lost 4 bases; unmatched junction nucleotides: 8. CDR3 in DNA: TGTGCCAGCAGCCTAAGGACAGGGGACCTCTATGGCTACACCTTC. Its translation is CASSLRTGDLYGYTF.

CDR3 nucleotide sequence: TGTGCCAGTAGTACCCGAACATCCACTAATGAAAAACTGTTTTTT. This gives the protein CASSTRTSTNEKLFF. This chain connects TRBV19 to TRBJ1-4; D remains unclear. Germline values: CDR1 LNHDA, CDR2 SQIVND (reference sequence). V lost 4 bases to trimming and J lost 2 bases, with 11 bases between them. The CDR3 covers 15 residues. The whole variable domain, remainder taken from reference TRBV19 and TRBJ1-4, is DGGITQSPKYLFRKEGQNVTLSCEQNLNHDAMYWYRQDPGQGLRLIYYSQIVNDFQKGDIAEGYSVSREKKESFPLTVTSAQKNPTAFYLCASSTRTSTNEKLFFGSGTQLSVL.

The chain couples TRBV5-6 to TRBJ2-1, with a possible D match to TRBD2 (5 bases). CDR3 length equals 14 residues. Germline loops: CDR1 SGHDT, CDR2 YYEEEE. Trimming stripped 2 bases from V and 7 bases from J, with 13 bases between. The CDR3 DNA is TGTGCCAGCAGCTTTTGGAGGTTCAGGAATGAGCAGTTCTTC. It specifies CASSFWRFRNEQFF. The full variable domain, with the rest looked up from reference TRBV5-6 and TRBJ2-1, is DAGVTQSPTHLIKTRGQQVTLRCSPKSGHDTVSWYQQALGQGPQFIFQYYEEEERQRGNFPDRFSGHQFPNYSSELNVNALLLGDSALYLCASSFWRFRNEQFFGPGTRLTVL.

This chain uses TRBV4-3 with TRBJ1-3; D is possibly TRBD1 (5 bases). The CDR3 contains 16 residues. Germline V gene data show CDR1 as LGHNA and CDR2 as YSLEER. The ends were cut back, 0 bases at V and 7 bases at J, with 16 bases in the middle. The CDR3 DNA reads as TGCGCCAGCAGCCAAGATCCTGGAAGGGGTGGCAACACCATATATTTT. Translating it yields CASSQDPGRGGNTIYF.

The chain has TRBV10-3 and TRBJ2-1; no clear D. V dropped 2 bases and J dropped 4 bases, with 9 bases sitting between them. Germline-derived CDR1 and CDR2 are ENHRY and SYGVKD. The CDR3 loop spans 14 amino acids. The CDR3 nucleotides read TGTGCCATCAGTGAGACTTTCGAATACAATGAGCAGTTCTTC. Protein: CAISETFEYNEQFF.

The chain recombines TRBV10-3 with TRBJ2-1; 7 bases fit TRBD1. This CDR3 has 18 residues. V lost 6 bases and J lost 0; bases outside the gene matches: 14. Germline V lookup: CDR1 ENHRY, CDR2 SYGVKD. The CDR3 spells CAIRGAEGQISSYNEQFF. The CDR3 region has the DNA TGTGCCATCAGGGGTGCAGAGGGACAGATTAGCTCCTACAATGAGCAGTTCTTC.

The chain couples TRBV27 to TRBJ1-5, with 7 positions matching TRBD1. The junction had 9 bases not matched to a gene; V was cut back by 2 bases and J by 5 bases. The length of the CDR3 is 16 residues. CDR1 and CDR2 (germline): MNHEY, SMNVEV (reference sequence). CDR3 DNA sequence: TGTGCCAGCAGTTTAATAGGACCCAGGGGGGATCAGCCCCAGCATTTT. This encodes CASSLIGPRGDQPQHF.

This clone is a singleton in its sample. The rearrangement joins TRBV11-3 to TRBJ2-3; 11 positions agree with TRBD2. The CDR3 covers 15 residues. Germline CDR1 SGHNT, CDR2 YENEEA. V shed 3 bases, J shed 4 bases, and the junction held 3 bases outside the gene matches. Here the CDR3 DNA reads TGTGCCAGCAGCTTCACTAGCGGGGGTGCAGATACGCAGTATTTT. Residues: CASSFTSGGADTQYF. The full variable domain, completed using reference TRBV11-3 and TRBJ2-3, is EAGVVQSPRYKIIEKKQPVAFWCNPISGHNTLYWYLQNLGQGPELLIRYENEEAVDDSQLPKDRFSAERLKGVDSTLKIQPAELGDSAVYLCASSFTSGGADTQYFGPGTRLTVL.